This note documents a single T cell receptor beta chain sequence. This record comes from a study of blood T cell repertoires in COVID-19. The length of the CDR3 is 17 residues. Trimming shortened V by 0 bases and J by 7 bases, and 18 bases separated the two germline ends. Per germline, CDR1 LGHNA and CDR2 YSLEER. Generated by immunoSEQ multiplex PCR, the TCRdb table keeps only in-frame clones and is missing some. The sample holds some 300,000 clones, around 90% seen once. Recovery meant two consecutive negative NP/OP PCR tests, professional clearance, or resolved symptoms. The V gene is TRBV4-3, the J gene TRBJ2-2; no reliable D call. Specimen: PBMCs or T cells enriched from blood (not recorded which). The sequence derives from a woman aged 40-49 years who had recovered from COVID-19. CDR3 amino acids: CASSQDFGHRSIGELFF. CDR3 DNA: TGCGCCAGCAGCCAAGACTTTGGGCACAGATCAATCGGGGAGCTGTTTTTT.